The T cell receptor (beta chain) under discussion was sequenced for a study of liver allograft versus peripheral blood T cells. As for the study in general: The authors compared T cell receptor repertoires in transplanted livers with those in the peripheral blood of recipients.

As for this clonotype: The antigen is not known. This may come from a read error, since a much larger clone is one base off.

There are 16 residues in the CDR3. Between the trimmed V and J ends, which lost 0 bases and 2 bases, there was a span of 15 bases. Germline CDR1 reads SGDLS; CDR2 reads YYNGEE. One entry per CDR3 protein results from TCRdb running MiXCR on the reads. The sample comprises thousands of distinct CDR3 sequences, 15% of which are singletons, and roughly 2.9% rests with the top ten. Findings of the study overall: Intragraft T cell receptor repertoires of liver allografts were reported to differ from peripheral blood repertoires.

The source is a human patient who had a liver transplant. The T cells may come from the graft donor. The rearrangement joins TRBV9 to TRBJ2-7; possible D gene TRBD2, 6 bases. The CDR3 DNA reads TGTGCCAGCAGCGTAGGAGGAGCGAGGGAGGCCTACGAGCAGTACTTC. The encoded protein is CASSVGGAREAYEQYF.